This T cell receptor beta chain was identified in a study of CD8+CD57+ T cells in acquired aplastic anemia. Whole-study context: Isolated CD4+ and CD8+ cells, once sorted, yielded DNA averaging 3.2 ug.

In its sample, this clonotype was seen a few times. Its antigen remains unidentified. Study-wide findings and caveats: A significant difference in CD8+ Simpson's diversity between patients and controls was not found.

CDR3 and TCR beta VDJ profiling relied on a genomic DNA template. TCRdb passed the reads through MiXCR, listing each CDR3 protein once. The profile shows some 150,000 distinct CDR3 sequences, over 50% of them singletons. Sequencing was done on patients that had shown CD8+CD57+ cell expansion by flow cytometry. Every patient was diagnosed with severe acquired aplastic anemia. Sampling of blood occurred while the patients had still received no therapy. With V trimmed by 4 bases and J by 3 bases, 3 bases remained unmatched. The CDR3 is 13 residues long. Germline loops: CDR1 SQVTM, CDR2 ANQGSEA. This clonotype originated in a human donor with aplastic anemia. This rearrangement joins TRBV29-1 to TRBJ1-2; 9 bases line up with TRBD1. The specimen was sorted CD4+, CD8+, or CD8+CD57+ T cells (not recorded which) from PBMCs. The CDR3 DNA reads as TGCAGCGTTGGGACAGGGGAGGACTATGGCTACACCTTC. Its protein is CSVGTGEDYGYTF.